This entry is about one T cell receptor (beta chain). Its antigen is as yet unknown. The data stem from a study of cytomegalovirus exposure and HLA in healthy donors. About the research overall: A later analysis reported the same platform for the 100 to 150 validation repertoires and the roughly 700 first-cohort repertoires. Points from the study as a whole: In vitro confirmation showed a few CMV-associated chains to be CMV antigen specific. The investigators catalogued 164 TCR beta chains as cytomegalovirus-associated.

The donors belonged to the roughly 120-subject validation cohort, separate from the roughly 670-subject first cohort. Assay used: immunoSEQ multiplex PCR; TCRdb lists only in-frame clones, some missing. The table includes about 130,000 clones, about 91% detected once. V was cut by 1 base and J by 4 bases, with 11 bases left in between. The CDR3 has 14 residues. Germline V CDR1 and CDR2: SGHDT, YYEEEE. This sequence originates from a woman aged 18-29 years in good health and CMV-seronegative. Sequencing was done on a sample of PBMCs. The chain joins TRBV5-6 to TRBJ1-2; a possible D gene is TRBD1 (6 bases). The CDR3 nucleotides are TGTGCCAGCAGCTTGACAGGACAGATCTATGGCTACACCTTC. Amino acid sequence: CASSLTGQIYGYTF.